Shown below are 23 T cell receptor beta chains from a single sample sequenced in a study of post-analysis software for immune sequencing data. Study-wide findings and caveats: TRBV5-6, TRBV5-1 and TRBV20-1 belonged to a set of roughly five TRBV segments that were more frequent in patients than controls.

The TCR beta cDNA libraries contained unique molecular identifiers. A single record per CDR3 protein comes from TCRdb applying MiXCR to the PCR reads. The data contain some 450,000 distinct CDR3 sequences, around 40% of them singletons. Their target antigens are unknown. Sequencing input: blood. The source is a girl aged 5 to 17 with multiple sclerosis.

This clonotype has a handful of counts. The rearrangement uses TRBV11-2 and TRBJ1-1, with a tentative D call TRBD1 (5 bases). Germline V gene sequence: CDR1 SGHAT, CDR2 FQNNGV. The CDR3 has 14 residues. Trimming stripped 0 bases from V and 4 bases from J, with 9 bases between. The DNA of the CDR3 is TGTGCCAGCAGCTTAGATCGGGGGAGCACTGAAGCTTTCTTT. Its protein product is CASSLDRGSTEAFF.

V and J are TRBV20-1 and TRBJ2-3; 9 bases line up with TRBD2. The CDR3 runs to 17 residues. V shed 3 bases, J shed 3 bases, and the junction held 13 bases outside the gene matches. CDR1 and CDR2 from the germline V gene are DFQATT and SNEGSKA (reference sequence). CDR3 bases: TGCAGTGCTAGCGACGGCCGGCTAGCGGGGATAACAGATACGCAGTATTTT. As protein: CSASDGRLAGITDTQYF.

Note on this clonotype: One end of the junction fails to match germline, which may point to a read error. The chain employs TRBV6-5 and TRBJ1-2; D unresolved. From germline, CDR1 is MNHEY and CDR2 SVGAGI. The CDR3 is 13 amino acids. The CDR3 reads CAGSYEGDWGYTF. The DNA of the CDR3 is TGTGCCGGCAGTTACGAAGGAGACTGGGGCTACACCTTC.

This rearrangement joins TRBV28 to TRBJ2-1; 9 nucleotides line up with TRBD1. The trim removed 9 bases at V and 10 bases at J, leaving 4 bases unmatched. Per germline, CDR1 MDHEN and CDR2 SYDVKM. The CDR3 covers 11 residues. The CDR3 bases are TGTGCCAGTCCGGGACAGGGAGAGCAGTTCTTC. Protein sequence: CASPGQGEQFF.

J is TRBJ2-7 and V is TRBV20-1; a possible D gene is TRBD1 (6 bases). Germline CDR1 DFQATT, CDR2 SNEGSKA (reference sequence). The CDR3 is made up of 16 amino acids. Trimming took 4 bases from V and 9 from J, leaving 28 bases between them. The chain's CDR3 is CSAIPPTGESTLGQYF. CDR3 in DNA: TGCAGTGCTATACCCCCGACAGGAGAAAGTACGTTGGGGCAGTACTTC.

The genes are TRBV12-3 or TRBV12-4 and TRBJ2-5; TRBD2 agrees at 11 bases. This CDR3 contains 14 residues. V gave up 5 bases and J gave up 2 bases; unmatched junction bases: 1. The CDR3 bases are TGTGCCAGCAGTAGACTAGCGGGACAAGAGACCCAGTACTTC. The encoded protein is CASSRLAGQETQYF.

The V gene is TRBV6-5, the J gene TRBJ1-2, with TRBD1 matching 7 bases. Germline values: CDR1 MNHEY, CDR2 SVGAGI. CDR3 length equals 14 residues. J gave up 3 bases and V 5 bases, and 6 bases lay outside the gene matches. CDR3 residues: CASSGQEAYYGYTF. For the CDR3, the DNA is TGTGCCAGCAGTGGACAGGAAGCCTACTATGGCTACACCTTC.

The CDR3, as DNA: TGCGCCAGCAGCCAGTTTCCCGGGTTCCGGAATGAGCAGTTCTTC. Translating gives CASSQFPGFRNEQFF. V is TRBV4-3 and J is TRBJ2-1; no reliable D call. There are 15 residues in the CDR3. The germline gives CDR1 LGHNA, CDR2 YSLEER. V lost 3 bases and J lost 7, with 16 bases in between.

The gene calls are TRBV27 and TRBJ1-2, with 8 bases aligning to TRBD1. V was clipped by 6 bases and J by 4 bases; unmatched bases: 7. Germline-derived CDR1 and CDR2 are MNHEY and SMNVEV (reference sequence). The length of the CDR3 is 14 residues. CDR3 residues: CASRRAGQGYGYTF. In nucleotides, the CDR3 is TGTGCCAGCAGAAGGGCAGGACAGGGCTATGGCTACACCTTC.

The chain joins TRBV7-2 to TRBJ2-7; D possibly corresponds to TRBD2 (7 bases). The V end was cut by 5 bases, the J end by 1 base, with 15 bases between. CDR1 and CDR2 (germline): SGHTA, FQGNSA. CDR3 length equals 15 residues. The CDR3 here is CASSKGGATSYEQYF. In DNA, the CDR3 is TGTGCCAGCAGCAAGGGGGGGGCCACATCCTACGAGCAGTACTTC.

The table lists this clonotype with a few counts. The chain carries TRBV5-1 and TRBJ2-5, with a possible D match to TRBD1 (6 bases). From germline, CDR1 is SGHRS and CDR2 YFSETQ. Trimming took 6 bases from V and 1 from J, leaving 19 bases between them. The CDR3 is made up of 16 amino acids. CDR3 nucleotide sequence: TGCGCCAGCAAGGGGTTGATCGGGACACTCCAAGAGACCCAGTACTTC. It translates to CASKGLIGTLQETQYF. Full variable domain (rest looked up from reference TRBV5-1 and TRBJ2-5): KAGVTQTPRYLIKTRGQQVTLSCSPISGHRSVSWYQQTPGQGLQFLFEYFSETQRNKGNFPGRFSGRQFSNSRSEMNVSTLELGDSALYLCASKGLIGTLQETQYFGPGTRLLVL.

This clonotype was counted ten times or more. This rearrangement joins TRBV29-1 to TRBJ2-5, with D possibly matching TRBD1 (5 bases). The germline CDR1 and CDR2 sequences are SQVTM and ANQGSEA. The V end was cut by 4 bases, the J end by 5 bases, with 14 bases between. This CDR3 is built from 13 residues. CDR3 DNA: TGCAGCGTTGTACCTCAGGGATGGGAGACCCAGTACTTC. Translation: CSVVPQGWETQYF.

This clonotype was detected a few times. The V and J genes are TRBV27 and TRBJ2-3, with a weak D call TRBD2 (5 bases). The CDR3 is 15 residues long. The V gene's germline CDR1 is MNHEY and CDR2 SMNVEV (reference sequence). V was cut by 1 base and J by 2 bases, with 10 bases left in between. CDR3 DNA: TGTGCCAGCAGTTTATATGCGGGTGTCACAGATACGCAGTATTTT. Amino acids: CASSLYAGVTDTQYF.

The V call is TRBV11-2, the J call TRBJ2-5, with 10 bases fitting TRBD2. This CDR3 contains 16 residues. The ends lost 4 bases at V and 3 bases at J; junction bases unmatched: 8. Germline CDR1 reads SGHAT; CDR2 reads FQNNGV. CDR3 coding DNA: TGTGCCAGCAGCTCCCGAATTAGCGGGAGGAAAGAGACCCAGTACTTC. It encodes CASSSRISGRKETQYF.

This clonotype has a handful of counts. V is TRBV28 and J is TRBJ2-3; D gene ambiguous. From germline, CDR1 is MDHEN and CDR2 SYDVKM. Deletions cut 6 bases from V and 3 bases from J, with 10 bases between. The CDR3 totals 13 residues. CDR3 loop: CASRSVATDTQYF. Here the CDR3 DNA reads TGTGCCAGCAGATCTGTGGCTACAGATACGCAGTATTTT.

The chain combines TRBV20-1 with TRBJ2-5, with a weak D call TRBD1 (5 bases). The CDR3 sequence is 14 residues long. Looked up from germline, CDR1 is DFQATT and CDR2 is SNEGSKA (reference sequence). V was cut by 3 bases and J by 9 bases, with 20 bases left in between. CDR3 protein: CSASRQMILAAQYF. CDR3 in DNA: TGCAGTGCTAGTAGACAGATGATTTTGGCCGCCCAGTACTTC.

This clonotype was detected only a few times. The rearrangement uses TRBV6-8 and TRBJ2-1; 9 bases map to TRBD2. CDR3 length equals 18 residues. The germline gives CDR1 MNHGY, CDR2 SAAAGT. J gave up 8 bases and V 2 bases, and 16 bases lay outside the gene matches. The CDR3 DNA reads TGTGCCAGCAGTTACGTAGCGGGAGTTCTCTGGTCCCGCGATGAGCAGTTCTTC. Translating it yields CASSYVAGVLWSRDEQFF.

V usage is TRBV28 and J usage is TRBJ2-7; perhaps TRBD2 as D (6 bases). The CDR3 is 14 amino acids. CDR1 is MDHEN and CDR2 is SYDVKM in the germline V gene. Trimming took 6 bases from V and 7 from J, leaving 19 bases between them. CDR3 sequence: CASRYPLGRNEQYF. The CDR3 DNA sequence: TGTGCCAGCAGGTACCCTTTGGGGAGGAATGAGCAGTACTTC.

The chain has TRBV20-1 and TRBJ2-7; D is unclear. The germline CDR1 and CDR2 sequences are DFQATT and SNEGSKA (reference sequence). Trimming left V 3 bases short and J 2 bases short, with 11 bases between. This CDR3 region has 13 residues. CDR3 sequence (DNA): TGCAGTGCTAGTGTAGCAGACACCTACGAGCAGTACTTC. It translates to CSASVADTYEQYF.

This rearrangement joins TRBV2 to TRBJ2-7; TRBD2 is a possible D gene (6 bases). Per the germline V gene, CDR1 is SNHLY and CDR2 is FYNNEI. Trimming left V 3 bases short and J 6 bases short, with 18 bases between. CDR3 length: 15 residues. Here the CDR3 reads CASSDIGSSVGEQYF. The CDR3 nucleotides are TGTGCCAGCAGTGACATCGGGAGTAGCGTTGGCGAGCAGTACTTC. Supplemented by reference TRBV2 and TRBJ2-7, the full variable domain reads EPEVTQTPSHQVTQMGQEVILRCVPISNHLYFYWYRQILGQKVEFLVSFYNNEISEKSEIFDDQFSVERPDGSNFTLKIRSTKLEDSAMYFCASSDIGSSVGEQYFGPGTRLTVT.

The rearrangement joins TRBV20-1 to TRBJ1-2; D not certain. Per the germline V gene, CDR1 is DFQATT and CDR2 is SNEGSKA (reference sequence). V lost 5 bases and J 2 bases, leaving 9 bases between the germline ends. This CDR3 region has 12 residues. The CDR3, as DNA: TGCAGTGCTTTGGATGACAACTATGGCTACACCTTC. As protein: CSALDDNYGYTF.

The V and J genes are TRBV4-1 and TRBJ2-7, with 7 bases matching TRBD2. The J call may be incorrect, as the DNA end agrees better with TRBJ2-5. Germline CDR1 MGHRA, CDR2 YSYEKL. CDR3 size: 17 residues. The CDR3 nucleotides are TGCGCCAGCAGCCAAGGAGCGGGGTCGGGAGAGCAAGAGACCCAGTACTTC. Residues: CASSQGAGSGEQETQYF.

This clonotype was seen just once. One end of the junction is discordant with germline, which a read error may explain. The rearrangement joins TRBV2 to TRBJ2-1; D might be TRBD1 (5 bases). The last part of the DNA fits TRBJ2-7 better; the J call may be wrong. Germline V gives CDR1 SNHLY, CDR2 FYNNEI. CDR3 length equals 16 residues. CDR3 DNA: TGCGCCAGCAGTGAAGCGTTGGGGCCCCAATACAATGAGCAGTACTTC. Amino acid sequence: CASSEALGPQYNEQYF.